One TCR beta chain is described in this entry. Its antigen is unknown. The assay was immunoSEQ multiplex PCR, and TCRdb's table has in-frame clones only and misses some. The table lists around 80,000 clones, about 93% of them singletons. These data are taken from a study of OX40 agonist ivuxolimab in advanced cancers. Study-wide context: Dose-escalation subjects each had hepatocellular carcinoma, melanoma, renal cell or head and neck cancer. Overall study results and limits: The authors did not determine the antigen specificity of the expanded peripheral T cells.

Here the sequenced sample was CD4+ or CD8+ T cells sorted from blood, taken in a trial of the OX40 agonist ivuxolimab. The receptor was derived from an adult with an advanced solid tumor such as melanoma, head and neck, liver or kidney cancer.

CDR3 DNA sequence: TGTGCCAGCAGTTTTATCGAGTATGGGGTGAACAGGGGTGTGCAGTATTTT. The encoded protein is CASSFIEYGVNRGVQYF. The rearrangement links TRBV27 to TRBJ2-3, with TRBD1 matching 7 bases. The trim removed 3 bases at V and 11 bases at J, leaving 20 bases unmatched. Germline V gives CDR1 MNHEY, CDR2 SMNVEV (reference sequence). This CDR3 has 17 residues.